The 30 T cell receptor beta chains below were found in one sample sequenced in a study of blood T cell repertoires in COVID-19. Data came from immunoSEQ multiplex PCR; TCRdb stores just in-frame clones and leaves some out. The table records under 350,000 clones, around 85% of them present only once. The sample taken for sequencing was peripheral blood. The origin of the receptors is a human donor in a cohort sampled during active COVID-19.

J is TRBJ1-1 and V is TRBV24-1; TRBD1 matches at 8 bases. From germline, CDR1 is KGHDR and CDR2 SFDVKD. V was clipped by 7 bases and J by 0 bases; unmatched bases: 0. The CDR3 contains 13 residues. The CDR3 loop reads CATRTGVNTEAFF. CDR3 coding DNA: TGTGCCACCAGGACAGGGGTGAACACTGAAGCTTTCTTT.

This chain links TRBV6-4 with TRBJ2-1, with 9 bases identical to TRBD2. CDR1 is MRHNA and CDR2 is SNTAGT in the germline V gene. CDR3 length equals 14 residues. Trimming took 4 bases from V and 9 from J; bases not matched to a gene: 7. The CDR3 bases are TGTGCCAGCAGTGCGGCGGGGGGGCCGTTTGAGCAGTTCTTC. Residues: CASSAAGGPFEQFF.

The chain is built from TRBV2 and TRBJ1-5; TRBD1 agrees at 7 bases. The V segment lost 5 bases and the J segment 5 bases; nucleotides outside the gene matches: 3. The germline CDR1 and CDR2 sequences are SNHLY and FYNNEI. The CDR3 totals 13 residues. The CDR3 DNA is TGTGCCAGCAGTAACAGGGGAGATCAGCCCCAGCATTTT. Its translation: CASSNRGDQPQHF.

J is TRBJ1-4 and V is TRBV6-5; 7 bases map to TRBD1. CDR1 is MNHEY and CDR2 is SVGAGI in the germline V gene. CDR3 length equals 16 residues. The ends lost 1 base at V and 2 bases at J; junction bases unmatched: 4. The CDR3 coding sequence is TGTGCCAGCAGTTACTTGACAGGGTCGACTAATGAAAAACTGTTTTTT. This translates into CASSYLTGSTNEKLFF.

The genes are TRBV7-3 and TRBJ2-3; D is unclear. Trimming pared 0 bases from V and 2 bases from J, leaving 9 bases between. Germline V gene lookup returns CDR1 SGHTA and CDR2 FQGTGA. CDR3 length equals 15 residues. DNA for the CDR3: TGTGCCAGCAGCTTAACGGCGAGCGACACAGATACGCAGTATTTT. It translates to CASSLTASDTDTQYF.

J is TRBJ2-7 and V is TRBV5-4; tentative D call: TRBD2 (5 bases). The CDR3 covers 12 residues. Germline values: CDR1 SGHNT, CDR2 YYREEE (reference sequence). V was pared by 0 bases and J by 7 bases, with 8 bases between. This chain's CDR3 is CASSLARREQYF. The CDR3 nucleotides are TGTGCCAGCAGCTTGGCAAGGAGGGAGCAGTACTTC.

The CDR3, as DNA: TGTGCCAGTAGTCCCGGGACAGATAATTCACCCCTCCACTTT. Translation: CASSPGTDNSPLHF. The V gene is TRBV19, the J gene TRBJ1-6, with 7 bases matching TRBD1. The length of the CDR3 is 14 residues. Trimming took 5 bases from V and 5 from J; bases not matched to a gene: 3. The germline V gene has CDR1 LNHDA and CDR2 SQIVND (reference sequence).

The V and J genes are TRBV24-1 and TRBJ2-7; D gene unclear. CDR1 and CDR2 from the germline V gene are KGHDR and SFDVKD. The CDR3 has 14 residues. V shed 4 bases and J shed 0 bases, with 9 bases lying between them. The DNA of the CDR3 is TGTGCCACCAGTGACAGGCATAGCTCCTACGAGCAGTACTTC. It yields the protein CATSDRHSSYEQYF.

This clone came up once. This rearrangement joins TRBV24-1 to TRBJ2-1, with 9 bases identical to TRBD2. The CDR3 is 15 residues long. Germline lookup yields CDR1 KGHDR and CDR2 SFDVKD. V trimming: 5 bases; J trimming: 8 bases; junction bases outside the gene matches: 9. CDR3 loop: CATSAGGGGTYEQFF. CDR3 nucleotide sequence: TGTGCCACCAGTGCAGGCGGGGGGGGCACGTATGAGCAGTTCTTC.

The V call is TRBV2, the J call TRBJ2-2, with a possible D match to TRBD2 (6 bases). Trimming cost V 8 bases and J 6 bases, with 10 bases left between them. The CDR3 spans 12 residues. Looked up from germline, CDR1 is SNHLY and CDR2 is FYNNEI. The CDR3 sequence: CASGREAGELFF. CDR3 nucleotides: TGTGCCAGCGGAAGGGAGGCCGGGGAGCTGTTTTTT.

The chain uses TRBV18 and TRBJ1-1; TRBD1 is a possible D gene (5 bases). The CDR3 has 14 amino acids. CDR1 KGHSH and CDR2 LQKENI come from the germline V gene. Trimming pared 1 base from V and 3 bases from J, leaving 9 bases between. The CDR3 reads CASSPRGEHTEAFF. CDR3 DNA: TGTGCCAGCTCACCACGGGGGGAGCACACTGAAGCTTTCTTT.

The chain couples TRBV18 to TRBJ1-5; D gene unclear. This CDR3 is built from 16 residues. CDR1 is KGHSH, CDR2 LQKENI, per germline. The V and J ends lost 4 bases and 3 bases respectively, with 16 bases between them. CDR3 sequence: CASSQSASSVNQPQHF. The CDR3 nucleotides read TGTGCCAGCTCACAATCGGCCAGTAGCGTCAATCAGCCCCAGCATTTT.

The V and J genes are TRBV28 and TRBJ1-1; D perhaps matches TRBD1 (5 bases). V lost 2 bases and J lost 7, with 17 bases in between. The CDR3 consists of 15 residues. Germline CDR1 reads MDHEN; CDR2 reads SYDVKM. DNA of the CDR3: TGTGCCAGCAGTTTAAGTGCCAGGGCCCTAGGTGAAGCTTTCTTT. Its translation is CASSLSARALGEAFF.

V gene TRBV2 combines with J gene TRBJ2-3; 7 bases match TRBD1. CDR3 size: 17 residues. Germline CDR1 reads SNHLY; CDR2 reads FYNNEI. Trimming took 7 bases from V and 1 from J; bases not matched to a gene: 14. The CDR3 DNA sequence: TGTGCCAGCACCCTCGAGAGGGGGCGTGGGGGCACAGATACGCAGTATTTT. Protein sequence: CASTLERGRGGTDTQYF.

The chain uses TRBV11-2 and TRBJ2-5; 13 bases map to TRBD2. The CDR3 runs to 17 residues. Germline V CDR1 and CDR2: SGHAT, FQNNGV. V lost 3 bases, J lost 5 bases, and 9 bases stayed unmatched. This CDR3 reads CASSFAGTSGVEETQYF. In DNA, the CDR3 is TGTGCCAGCAGCTTCGCCGGGACTAGCGGGGTAGAGGAGACCCAGTACTTC.

Remarks on this clone: This sample also contains other DNA sequences that code for the same CDR3. V usage is TRBV20-1 and J usage is TRBJ1-1, with D uncertain. The CDR3 extends over 11 amino acids. The germline CDR1 and CDR2 sequences are DFQATT and SNEGSKA (reference sequence). Trimming cost V 2 bases and J 4 bases, with 5 bases left between them. DNA for the CDR3: TGCAGTGCTAGACCGGGCACTGAAGCTTTCTTT. This translates into CSARPGTEAFF.

The V gene is TRBV20-1, the J gene TRBJ1-6; perhaps TRBD1 as D (5 bases). The CDR3 is 17 amino acids. Looked up from germline, CDR1 is DFQATT and CDR2 is SNEGSKA (reference sequence). V was clipped by 3 bases and J by 0 bases, with 15 bases between them. In DNA, the CDR3 is TGCAGTGCTAGTTTAGGGGAGGTGCGCTCCTATAATTCACCCCTCCACTTT. It is translated as CSASLGEVRSYNSPLHF.

This sequence joins TRBV19 and TRBJ1-2; 8 positions agree with TRBD1. Unmatched junction bases numbered 8, after V lost 4 bases and J lost 1 base. This CDR3 has 16 residues. The germline V gene encodes CDR1 LNHDA and CDR2 SQIVND (reference sequence). CDR3 protein: CASSTSWTGINYGYTF. CDR3 DNA sequence: TGTGCCAGTAGTACATCATGGACAGGGATTAACTATGGCTACACCTTC.

The chain joins TRBV2 to TRBJ2-4, with 8 bases fitting TRBD2. The germline V gene encodes CDR1 SNHLY and CDR2 FYNNEI. V was pared by 5 bases and J by 8 bases, with 14 bases of the junction left unmatched. The CDR3 is made up of 16 amino acids. CDR3 in DNA: TGTGCCAGCAGTTCCCTTTTAGCGTCCGGGGGGGACATTCAGTACTTC. Amino acids: CASSSLLASGGDIQYF.

J is TRBJ2-7 and V is TRBV4-1, with TRBD1 matching 7 bases. CDR3 length equals 14 residues. Germline CDR1 reads MGHRA; CDR2 reads YSYEKL. The J segment lost 6 bases and the V segment lost 3 bases, leaving 8 bases of the junction unmatched. The CDR3 nucleotides are TGCGCCAGCAGCCAGGCTAACAGGGGTGGCGAGCAGTACTTC. This sequence encodes CASSQANRGGEQYF.

The chain recombines TRBV6-5 with TRBJ1-5; 9 nucleotides line up with TRBD1. Germline CDR1 MNHEY, CDR2 SVGAGI. This CDR3 is 14 amino acids long. The V and J ends lost 7 bases and 6 bases, in that order; junction bases with no gene match: 7. The CDR3 protein is CASTGGQGGQPQHF. In DNA form, the CDR3 reads TGTGCCAGCACAGGGGGACAGGGAGGTCAGCCCCAGCATTTT.

This clone was counted a few times. The V and J genes are TRBV6-5 and TRBJ2-7; TRBD2 agrees at 10 bases. The ends lost 2 bases at V and 3 bases at J; junction bases unmatched: 7. Germline V gene sequence: CDR1 MNHEY, CDR2 SVGAGI. This CDR3 is built from 16 residues. The CDR3 DNA reads TGTGCCAGCAGTTACGTAGCGGGGGGTGCCGTCTACGAGCAGTACTTC. This codes for CASSYVAGGAVYEQYF.

This clone has just one count. V usage is TRBV7-9 and J usage is TRBJ2-7; TRBD2 is a possible D gene (7 bases). V shed 4 bases and J shed 3 bases, with 19 bases lying between them. The germline CDR1 and CDR2 sequences are SEHNR and FQNEAQ (reference sequence). The CDR3 length is 16 residues. As DNA, the CDR3 is TGTGCCAGCAGCTGGGAGGCGGGGGCTCTCGTCTACGAGCAGTACTTC. This codes for CASSWEAGALVYEQYF.

The chain uses TRBV5-1 and TRBJ2-3; TRBD2 matches 8 bases. The CDR3 spans 17 residues. The germline V gene encodes CDR1 SGHRS and CDR2 YFSETQ. Germline trimming cut 0 bases from V and 0 bases from J; bases unmatched to any gene: 6. The CDR3 loop reads CASSLDIAGTSTDTQYF. CDR3 bases: TGCGCCAGCAGCTTGGATATAGCGGGGACAAGCACAGATACGCAGTATTTT.

The chain combines TRBV7-2 with TRBJ1-5; maybe TRBD1 (5 bases). The V gene lost 0 bases and the J gene lost 4 bases, with 13 bases spanning the gap. Germline CDR1 and CDR2: SGHTA and FQGNSA. The CDR3 is made up of 16 amino acids. The CDR3 coding sequence is TGTGCCAGCAGCTTAGCTGGAGCAGGGACTAATCAGCCCCAGCATTTT. This sequence encodes CASSLAGAGTNQPQHF.

The rearrangement links TRBV19 to TRBJ1-2; D not certain. CDR1 LNHDA and CDR2 SQIVND come from the germline V gene (reference sequence). V was cut by 8 bases and J by 8 bases, with 15 bases left in between. The CDR3 loop spans 12 amino acids. CDR3 DNA: TGTGCCAGTGCGGGCAACCGTGGGGGCTACACCTTC. It is translated as CASAGNRGGYTF.

V is TRBV12-5 and J is TRBJ1-2; the D gene is possibly TRBD1 (6 bases). The CDR3 contains 16 residues. In germline, CDR1 is LGHNT, CDR2 FRNRAP. V was trimmed by 5 bases and J by 4 bases, leaving 20 bases between them. CDR3 nucleotide sequence: TGTGCTAGTGGTAGAACAACGGACAGCTGGTCCTATGGCTACACCTTC. Translated, it gives CASGRTTDSWSYGYTF.

This chain connects TRBV12-3 or TRBV12-4 to TRBJ1-2; perhaps TRBD1 as D (5 bases). With 6 bases removed from V and 3 bases from J, the gap between germline ends came to 8 bases. CDR3 length equals 12 residues. The CDR3 sequence: CASRSGYYGYTF. CDR3 DNA sequence: TGTGCCAGCAGGTCAGGGTACTATGGCTACACCTTC.

This chain links TRBV4-2 with TRBJ1-4, with 7 bases that match TRBD1. Germline CDR1 reads LGHNA; CDR2 reads YNFKEQ. The CDR3 has 16 amino acids. V lost 1 base, J lost 7 bases, and 9 bases stayed unmatched. This CDR3 reads CASSQGEGARGEKLFF. The CDR3, as DNA: TGTGCCAGCAGCCAAGGAGAGGGGGCGCGGGGTGAAAAACTGTTTTTT.

The chain joins TRBV2 to TRBJ2-3; 7 nucleotides match TRBD2. Germline CDR1 reads SNHLY; CDR2 reads FYNNEI. The V and J ends lost 7 bases and 4 bases, in that order; junction bases with no gene match: 11. The CDR3 is made up of 15 amino acids. This chain's CDR3 is CASKSLAEGSDTQYF. CDR3 coding DNA: TGTGCCAGCAAGTCCCTAGCGGAGGGGTCAGATACGCAGTATTTT.